A single sample gave rise to the 24 T cell receptor beta chains below, sequenced in a study of T cells in tumors after PD-1 blockade. Only in-frame clones appear in the TCRdb table, and some are missing; sequencing was by immunoSEQ multiplex PCR. The table records roughly 9,300 clones, around 67% of them present only once. Sample: tumor tissue, taken after anti-PD-1 treatment. Source of these receptors: a human donor with basal cell carcinoma.

This clone was detected a few times. The junction differs from germline at one of its ends, possibly a read error. The V call is TRBV3-1 (or the pseudogene TRBV3-2), the J call TRBJ2-2, with TRBD1 matching over 9 bases. Germline V gene lookup returns CDR1 LGHDT and CDR2 YNNKEL (reference sequence). The CDR3 totals 17 residues. In DNA, the CDR3 is TGTGCCAGCAGCCCCCGTCTAGGGACAGGGAACGCCGGGGAGCTGTTTTTT. This encodes CASSPRLGTGNAGELFF.

This clone was counted a few times. The chain uses TRBV9 and TRBJ2-4, with 9 bases that match TRBD2. Germline V gene sequence: CDR1 SGDLS, CDR2 YYNGEE. The CDR3 spans 14 residues. Trimming at V came to 4 bases and at J to 7 bases, leaving 6 bases not matched to a gene. CDR3 coding DNA: TGTGCCAGCAGCCCGGGACTAGCAGGGAACATTCAGTACTTC. Translating it yields CASSPGLAGNIQYF.

The J gene is TRBJ2-2, the V gene TRBV28, with D hard to call. The CDR3 has 12 amino acids. V was cut by 2 bases and J by 3 bases, with 1 base left in between. Germline values: CDR1 MDHEN, CDR2 SYDVKM. CDR3 nucleotide sequence: TGTGCCAGCAGTTTAGACACCGGGGAGCTGTTTTTT. Encoded protein: CASSLDTGELFF.

By share, this clone counts as medium-sized. This sequence joins TRBV7-9 and TRBJ2-2; 9 nucleotides match TRBD1. V gave up 6 bases and J gave up 7 bases; unmatched junction bases: 9. This CDR3 has 15 amino acids. From germline, CDR1 is SEHNR and CDR2 FQNEAQ (reference sequence). The CDR3 DNA reads as TGTGCCAGCAGATCGCCGGGACAGGGAGTCGGGGAGCTGTTTTTT. This encodes CASRSPGQGVGELFF.

The V call is TRBV27, the J call TRBJ2-2; 12 nucleotides line up with TRBD2. The junction had 5 bases not matched to a gene; V was cut back by 6 bases and J by 3 bases. The CDR3 runs 16 residues. The germline CDR1 and CDR2 sequences are MNHEY and SMNVEV (reference sequence). CDR3 amino acids: CASRRGLAGYTGELFF. DNA of the CDR3: TGTGCCAGCAGACGGGGACTAGCGGGCTACACCGGGGAGCTGTTTTTT.

The gene calls are TRBV19 and TRBJ2-7, with D perhaps assigned TRBD1 or TRBD2 (6 bases each). This CDR3 has 14 amino acids. Germline V CDR1 and CDR2: LNHDA, SQIVND (reference sequence). Deletions cut 10 bases from V and 7 bases from J, with 23 bases between. CDR3 in DNA: TGTGCCACCTCGGGGGCGGCAGGGGCGAGGGAGCAGTACTTC. It encodes CATSGAAGAREQYF.

CDR3 in DNA: TGTGCCAGCAGTTACACCTCTAACTATGGCTACACCTTC. It is translated as CASSYTSNYGYTF. V gene TRBV6-6 combines with J gene TRBJ1-2; D is unclear. The CDR3 totals 13 residues. Germline V lookup: CDR1 MNHNY, CDR2 SVGAGI (reference sequence). V was trimmed by 2 bases and J by 0 bases, leaving 4 bases between them.

The chain couples TRBV6-4 to TRBJ2-3; tentatively, D is TRBD2 (6 bases). From germline, CDR1 is MRHNA and CDR2 SNTAGT. This CDR3 has 16 residues. The germline V and J ends were trimmed by 2 bases and 0 bases, with 12 bases remaining between them. CDR3 amino acids: CASSDEAGSSTDTQYF. CDR3 DNA sequence: TGTGCCAGCAGTGACGAGGCGGGATCTAGCACAGATACGCAGTATTTT.

This sequence joins TRBV7-9 and TRBJ2-7; 15 bases fit TRBD2. V lost 4 bases and J lost 1; bases outside the gene matches: 5. Germline V lookup: CDR1 SEHNR, CDR2 FQNEAQ (reference sequence). CDR3 size: 17 residues. The CDR3 DNA is TGTGCCAGCAGCTCAGGACTAGCGGGGGGGATGTCCTACGAGCAGTACTTC. It translates to CASSSGLAGGMSYEQYF.

The genes are TRBV5-4 and TRBJ2-3; 13 bases fit TRBD2. J gave up 6 bases and V 4 bases, and 5 bases lay outside the gene matches. The V gene's germline CDR1 is SGHNT and CDR2 YYREEE (reference sequence). This CDR3 has 15 amino acids. DNA of the CDR3: TGTGCCAGCAGCACGGGACTAGCGGGACTTGATACGCAGTATTTT. Protein product: CASSTGLAGLDTQYF. Using reference TRBV5-4 and TRBJ2-3 for the parts outside the CDR3, the full variable domain is ETGVTQSPTHLIKTRGQQVTLRCSSQSGHNTVSWYQQALGQGPQFIFQYYREEENGRGNFPPRFSGLQFPNYSSELNVNALELDDSALYLCASSTGLAGLDTQYFGPGTRLTVL.

The chain recombines TRBV5-1 with TRBJ1-2; D is possibly TRBD1 (5 bases). CDR1 and CDR2 from the germline V gene are SGHRS and YFSETQ. The CDR3 extends over 14 amino acids. V was clipped by 0 bases and J by 8 bases, with 14 bases between them. As DNA, the CDR3 is TGCGCCAGCAGCTTGGCCTCCCAGGGAAGAGGCTACACCTTC. Translation: CASSLASQGRGYTF.

The J gene is TRBJ1-2, the V gene TRBV18; TRBD1 might be the D (5 bases). Trimming shortened V by 2 bases and J by 6 bases, and 13 bases separated the two germline ends. The length of the CDR3 is 14 residues. Germline V gives CDR1 KGHSH, CDR2 LQKENI. CDR3 sequence reads: CASSPFQGYDGYTF. The DNA of the CDR3 is TGTGCCAGCTCACCATTTCAGGGCTACGATGGCTACACCTTC.

This chain joins TRBV6-1 and TRBJ1-5, with D possibly TRBD1 on 5 matching bases. V gave up 1 base and J gave up 6 bases, with 10 bases separating them. Germline-derived CDR1 and CDR2 are MNHNS and SASEGT. The CDR3 length is 14 residues. The CDR3 loop reads CASSEGSGSQPQHF. Here the CDR3 DNA reads TGTGCCAGCAGTGAAGGTTCAGGGAGTCAGCCCCAGCATTTT.

V gene TRBV3-1 (or the pseudogene TRBV3-2) combines with J gene TRBJ2-2, with D uncertain. V was shortened by 2 bases and J by 3 bases, with 10 bases between the two germline ends. The CDR3 extends over 15 amino acids. Germline CDR1 is LGHDT and CDR2 is YNNKEL (reference sequence). The CDR3 nucleotides read TGTGCCAGCAGCCAAAGGCCGTCGGACACCGGGGAGCTGTTTTTT. Encoded protein: CASSQRPSDTGELFF.

V gene TRBV19 combines with J gene TRBJ1-6; 9 bases map to TRBD1. V dropped 4 bases and J dropped 0; count of bases not matched to a gene: 4. Germline CDR1 reads LNHDA; CDR2 reads SQIVND (reference sequence). CDR3 size: 17 residues. The CDR3 region is CASSTRQGVSYNSPLHF. The CDR3 DNA follows: TGTGCCAGTAGTACCCGACAGGGGGTCTCCTATAATTCACCCCTCCACTTT. The full variable domain, in which reference TRBV19 and TRBJ1-6 provide the parts outside the CDR3, is DGGITQSPKYLFRKEGQNVTLSCEQNLNHDAMYWYRQDPGQGLRLIYYSQIVNDFQKGDIAEGYSVSREKKESFPLTVTSAQKNPTAFYLCASSTRQGVSYNSPLHFGNGTRLTVT.

This clone showed up just a few times. V usage is TRBV2 and J usage is TRBJ2-7; 8 nucleotides line up with TRBD1. This CDR3 has 13 amino acids. Trimming took 10 bases from V and 3 from J; bases not matched to a gene: 8. The germline V gene encodes CDR1 SNHLY and CDR2 FYNNEI. The CDR3 here is CATQGGGNYEQYF. CDR3 bases: TGTGCCACACAGGGGGGAGGAAACTACGAGCAGTACTTC. The full variable domain, its missing parts supplied by reference TRBV2 and TRBJ2-7, is EPEVTQTPSHQVTQMGQEVILRCVPISNHLYFYWYRQILGQKVEFLVSFYNNEISEKSEIFDDQFSVERPDGSNFTLKIRSTKLEDSAMYFCATQGGGNYEQYFGPGTRLTVT.

By share, this clone ranks as medium-sized (0.01 to 0.1%). The chain employs TRBV7-2 and TRBJ2-3; 12 bases line up with TRBD2. V trimming: 5 bases; J trimming: 2 bases; junction bases outside the gene matches: 5. The CDR3 sequence is 16 residues long. CDR1 and CDR2 from the germline V gene are SGHTA and FQGNSA. CDR3: CASSARLAGDTDTQYF. Here the CDR3 DNA reads TGTGCCAGCAGCGCACGACTAGCGGGGGACACAGATACGCAGTATTTT.

On this clone itself: Compared with germline, one end of the junction differs, possibly owing to a read error. The rearrangement links TRBV19 to TRBJ1-2; D is perhaps TRBD1 (6 bases). The CDR3 has 15 amino acids. Looked up from germline, CDR1 is LNHDA and CDR2 is SQIVND (reference sequence). CDR3 loop: CVSSAQTGLNYGYTF. In DNA form, the CDR3 reads TGTGTCAGTAGTGCCCAGACAGGACTAAACTATGGCTACACCTTC.

The chain uses TRBV19 and TRBJ2-1, with 8 bases fitting TRBD1. Germline V lookup: CDR1 LNHDA, CDR2 SQIVND (reference sequence). V trimming: 2 bases; J trimming: 10 bases; junction bases outside the gene matches: 10. The CDR3 totals 15 residues. The DNA of the CDR3 is TGTGCCAGTAGTATAAGACAGGGGCACTCGGGAGAGCAGTTCTTC. Its protein product is CASSIRQGHSGEQFF.

J is TRBJ1-6 and V is TRBV15; no clear D gene. The CDR3 has 15 residues. Germline loops: CDR1 LNHNV, CDR2 YYDKDF (reference sequence). The ends were cut back, 0 bases at V and 6 bases at J, with 9 bases in the middle. For the CDR3, the DNA is TGTGCCACCAGCAGAGATCGGGGAAGTAATTCACCCCTCCACTTT. Its translation: CATSRDRGSNSPLHF.

The chain couples TRBV4-3 to TRBJ1-2, with no clear D. Trimming left V 1 base short and J 4 bases short, with 13 bases between. The CDR3 runs 15 residues. Germline values: CDR1 LGHNA, CDR2 YSLEER. CDR3 protein: CASSQGVGNSYGYTF. The CDR3 region has the DNA TGCGCCAGCAGCCAAGGGGTGGGGAACAGCTATGGCTACACCTTC.

CDR3 loop: CASSLALEAYEQYF. The CDR3 DNA reads TGTGCCAGCAGCTTAGCGTTGGAGGCCTACGAGCAGTACTTC. The rearrangement joins TRBV7-2 to TRBJ2-7, with D possibly TRBD2 on 5 matching bases. CDR3 length: 14 residues. The V and J ends lost 0 bases and 2 bases respectively, with 8 bases between them. The germline V gene encodes CDR1 SGHTA and CDR2 FQGNSA.

This clone was counted a few times. The V call is TRBV28, the J call TRBJ2-3; maybe TRBD2 (5 bases). V was pared by 2 bases and J by 6 bases, with 21 bases between. Germline assignment: CDR1 MDHEN and CDR2 SYDVKM. This CDR3 region has 17 residues. The CDR3 loop is CASSLPHGITRADTQYF. CDR3 coding DNA: TGTGCCAGCAGTTTACCCCACGGGATCACCCGTGCGGATACGCAGTATTTT.

This clone was counted a single time. The rearrangement uses TRBV2 and TRBJ1-2; 7 bases agree with TRBD1. The CDR3 has 13 residues. CDR1 is SNHLY and CDR2 is FYNNEI in the germline V gene. V lost 5 bases and J lost 3; bases outside the gene matches: 3. The CDR3 loop reads CASSPDRDYGYTF. For the CDR3, the DNA is TGTGCCAGCAGTCCCGACAGGGACTATGGCTACACCTTC. The variable domain in full, with the rest retrieved from reference TRBV2 and TRBJ1-2, is EPEVTQTPSHQVTQMGQEVILRCVPISNHLYFYWYRQILGQKVEFLVSFYNNEISEKSEIFDDQFSVERPDGSNFTLKIRSTKLEDSAMYFCASSPDRDYGYTFGSGTRLTVV.